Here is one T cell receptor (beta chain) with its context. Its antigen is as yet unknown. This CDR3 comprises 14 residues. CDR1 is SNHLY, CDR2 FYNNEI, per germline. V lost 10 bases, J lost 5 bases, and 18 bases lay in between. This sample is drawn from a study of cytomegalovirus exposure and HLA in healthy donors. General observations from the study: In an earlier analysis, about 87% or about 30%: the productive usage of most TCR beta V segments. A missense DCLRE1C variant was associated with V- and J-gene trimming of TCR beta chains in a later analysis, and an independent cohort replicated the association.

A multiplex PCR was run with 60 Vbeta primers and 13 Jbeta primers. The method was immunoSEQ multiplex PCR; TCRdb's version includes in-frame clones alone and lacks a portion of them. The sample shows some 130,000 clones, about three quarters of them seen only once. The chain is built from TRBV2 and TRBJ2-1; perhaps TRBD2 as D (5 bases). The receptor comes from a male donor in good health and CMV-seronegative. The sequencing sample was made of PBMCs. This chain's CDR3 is CATRSRAQNNEQFF. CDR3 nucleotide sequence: TGTGCCACCCGATCGCGGGCTCAAAACAATGAGCAGTTCTTC.